Sequencing of this T cell receptor (beta chain) was carried out in a study of pediatric ulcerative colitis. On the study more broadly: Disease was pancolitis in 7 or 8 and left-sided in two, histology-confirmed.

The germline gives CDR1 MNHGY, CDR2 SAAAGT. This CDR3 region has 10 residues. The ends were cut back, 11 bases at V and 7 bases at J, with 9 bases in the middle. A remark on this clone: The antigen remains unidentified.

Findings and limits, study-wide: Acute severe colitis showed lower rectal diversity from clonal expansions. Blood samples from a couple of patients yielded substantially fewer templates and were excluded from blood-rectal overlap analysis.

Colonoscopy and blood draw happened at the same time. Produced via immunoSEQ multiplex PCR; TCRdb's table is partial and in-frame only. Of around 30,000 clones in the sample, around 80% were seen once. This sequence originates from a boy between 10 and 17 years old with severe ulcerative colitis. The sample taken for sequencing was blood. The chain is built from TRBV6-8 and TRBJ2-1, with D uncertain. DNA for the CDR3: TGTGCCCGCAAAGGGAATGAGCAGTTCTTC. Residues: CARKGNEQFF.